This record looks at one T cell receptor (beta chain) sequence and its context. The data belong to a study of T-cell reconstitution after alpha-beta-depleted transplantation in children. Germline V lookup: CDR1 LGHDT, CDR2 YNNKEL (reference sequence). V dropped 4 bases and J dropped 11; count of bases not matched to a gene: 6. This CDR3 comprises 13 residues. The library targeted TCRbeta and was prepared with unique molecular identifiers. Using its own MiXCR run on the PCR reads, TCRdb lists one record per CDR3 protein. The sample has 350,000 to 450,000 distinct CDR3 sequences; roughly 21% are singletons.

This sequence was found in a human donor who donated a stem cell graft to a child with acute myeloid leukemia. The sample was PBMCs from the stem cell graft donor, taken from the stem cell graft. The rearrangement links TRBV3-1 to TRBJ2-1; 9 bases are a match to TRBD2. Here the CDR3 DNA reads TGTGCCAGCAGCCCCGAGACTAGCGGAAAGCAGTTCTTC. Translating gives CASSPETSGKQFF.